This T cell receptor beta chain was captured by sequencing in a study of shared clonotypes between healthy human individuals. Points on this clone: What it recognizes is unknown.

The study, taken as a whole, reports: Limited genetic and exposure-history diversity came from having few donors.

Some 30,000 T cell genomes (roughly 190 ng DNA) went into each sorted-subset replicate. Sequencing used immunoSEQ multiplex PCR; TCRdb keeps in-frame clones, though not all of them. Of millions of clones listed, about 95% are singletons. The donors were adults (healthy and HIV-negative) with no recent acute infections or vaccinations. Germline V CDR1 and CDR2: SGHVS, FQNEAQ. Trimming left V 2 bases short and J 9 bases short, with 13 bases between. The length of the CDR3 is 13 residues. This TCR was sampled from a young man in good health. Sequenced material: naive CD4+ T cells sorted from blood. Subset indicated: CD45RA+ positively selected. The rearrangement joins TRBV7-8 to TRBJ1-1; maybe TRBD1 (5 bases). DNA of the CDR3: TGTGCCAGCAGCTTAAGAGACAGCTTGAAAGCTTTCTTT. The encoded protein is CASSLRDSLKAFF.